Below are 27 T cell receptor beta chains sequenced from a single sample in a study of blood T cell repertoires in COVID-19 (TCRdb year 2020). Receptor libraries were prepared by the immunoSEQ multiplex PCR assay. TCRdb retrieved this table from immuneACCESS and kept in-frame rearrangements only. Not all clones are present; in checked studies, unresolved V genes account for under half, and no reason is known for the remainder. The table for this sample lists some 200,000 clones; around 85% of them were counted only once. The top ten constitute approximately 1.2% of the sample. Material: PBMCs or T cells enriched from blood (not recorded which). These TCRs come from a woman between 40 and 55 years old with acute COVID-19.

The rearrangement joins TRBV18 to TRBJ2-3; weak D call: TRBD2 (8 bases). The CDR3 is made up of 21 amino acids. Germline V gene lookup returns CDR1 KGHSH and CDR2 LQKENI. V was pared by 3 bases and J by 2 bases, with 30 bases between. CDR3 region: CASSPSPGGAGVPTYTDTQYF. CDR3 nucleotide sequence: TGTGCCAGCTCACCCTCCCCAGGGGGAGCGGGAGTCCCCACCTACACAGATACGCAGTATTTT.

V is TRBV4-1 and J is TRBJ2-4; 11 nucleotides align to TRBD1. The CDR3 extends over 14 amino acids. Germline trimming cut 2 bases from V and 8 bases from J; bases unmatched to any gene: 2. The V gene's germline CDR1 is MGHRA and CDR2 YSYEKL. This chain's CDR3 is CASSQRTGGDIQYF. CDR3 DNA: TGCGCCAGCAGCCAAAGGACAGGGGGCGACATTCAGTACTTC.

The rearrangement links TRBV10-2 to TRBJ2-1; TRBD2 matches 11 bases. The CDR3 covers 14 residues. After removal of 10 bases from V and 7 bases from J, the junction contained 9 bases not matched to a gene. Germline V gene data show CDR1 as WSHSY and CDR2 as SAAADI. The CDR3 nucleotides read TGCGCCACGGGGGCTAGCGGGAGGAATAATGAGCAGTTCTTC. This translates into CATGASGRNNEQFF.

This clone appeared a few times. The chain is built from TRBV4-2 and TRBJ1-3; D gene unclear. Looked up from germline, CDR1 is LGHNA and CDR2 is YNFKEQ. The CDR3 runs to 21 residues. V shed 0 bases and J shed 0 bases, with 24 bases lying between them. The DNA for the CDR3 is TGTGCCAGCAGCCAAGATCTCCTACCCTTTCCAGGCCCACTCTCTGGAAACACCATATATTTT. It is translated as CASSQDLLPFPGPLSGNTIYF.

The gene calls are TRBV7-9 and TRBJ1-2; D ambiguous. V gave up 2 bases and J gave up 6 bases, with 16 bases separating them. The CDR3 extends over 15 amino acids. Per germline, CDR1 SEHNR and CDR2 FQNEAQ (reference sequence). The CDR3 loop is CASSLSPARTDGYTF. CDR3 DNA: TGTGCCAGCAGCTTATCACCGGCCAGGACTGATGGCTACACCTTC.

This chain connects TRBV19 to TRBJ1-5; 8 bases match TRBD1. Germline-derived CDR1 and CDR2 are LNHDA and SQIVND (reference sequence). The CDR3 sequence is 16 residues long. V lost 3 bases and J lost 0; bases outside the gene matches: 4. CDR3 in amino acids: CASSMDRDYSNQPQHF. In DNA, the CDR3 is TGTGCCAGTAGTATGGACAGGGATTATAGCAATCAGCCCCAGCATTTT.

The chain recombines TRBV28 with TRBJ1-2; D gene unclear. This CDR3 is built from 12 residues. Trimming cost V 2 bases and J 8 bases, with 9 bases left between them. Germline V lookup: CDR1 MDHEN, CDR2 SYDVKM. This chain's CDR3 is CASSLREMGYTF. The CDR3 coding sequence is TGTGCCAGCAGTTTACGGGAAATGGGCTACACCTTC.

This clone was recorded only once. At one boundary the junction diverges from the germline segment, which might be a read error. This chain joins TRBV10-1 and TRBJ1-2; 8 nucleotides agree with TRBD1. CDR1 is WNHNN, CDR2 SYGVQD, per germline (reference sequence). There are 13 residues in the CDR3. The CDR3 is CASSESVDRGLIF. Here the CDR3 DNA reads TGCGCCAGCAGTGAGTCTGTCGACAGGGGCCTCATCTTC.

This chain joins TRBV4-3 and TRBJ1-2; the match to TRBD1 covers 8 bases. The CDR3 spans 15 residues. CDR1 and CDR2 (germline): LGHNA, YSLEER. The V gene end was trimmed by 0 bases and the J gene end by 4 bases; junction bases not matched to a gene: 4. The CDR3 region has the DNA TGCGCCAGCAGCCAAGATACAGGGGGATCCTATGGCTACACCTTC. It codes for CASSQDTGGSYGYTF.

The CDR3 DNA reads as TGTGCCAGCCGGCCCGGGGGGGGCCACCAAGAGACCCAGTACTTC. Translation gives CASRPGGGHQETQYF. The chain uses TRBV6-5 and TRBJ2-5; 8 nucleotides match TRBD2. CDR1 is MNHEY and CDR2 is SVGAGI in the germline V gene. V trimming: 8 bases; J trimming: 0 bases; junction bases outside the gene matches: 8. The CDR3 covers 15 residues.

In this sample, this clone turned up once. This chain connects TRBV10-3 to TRBJ1-2; D gene uncertain. Germline lookup yields CDR1 ENHRY and CDR2 SYGVKD. The CDR3 runs 12 residues. Between the trimmed V and J ends, which lost 10 bases and 2 bases, there was a span of 11 bases. The CDR3 region is CATREENYGYTF. The CDR3, as DNA: TGTGCCACCCGAGAAGAGAACTATGGCTACACCTTC.

For the CDR3, the DNA is TGTGTCAGAAGCTTAGCTGGACAGTTTAGCAATCAGCCCCAGCATTTT. This gives the protein CVRSLAGQFSNQPQHF. The rearrangement links TRBV7-5 to TRBJ1-5; the table's D call of TRBD1 was not tested on the DNA. TRBV7-5 is a recognized pseudogene. CDR3 length equals 16 residues.

This clone was seen many times. The chain links TRBV7-2 to TRBJ2-3; 9 bases map to TRBD2. V shed 1 base and J 4 bases; nucleotides not matched to a gene: 6. The germline gives CDR1 SGHTA, CDR2 FQGNSA. This CDR3 is built from 16 residues. CDR3 region: CASSLVGTSYADTQYF. Written as DNA, the CDR3 is TGTGCCAGCAGCTTAGTAGGGACTAGCTATGCAGATACGCAGTATTTT.

This chain connects TRBV27 to TRBJ2-1; TRBD2 agrees at 13 bases. V shed 1 base and J 9 bases; nucleotides not matched to a gene: 0. Germline values: CDR1 MNHEY, CDR2 SMNVEV (reference sequence). The CDR3 has 14 amino acids. CDR3 region: CASSLWTSGSEQFF. The CDR3 DNA sequence: TGTGCCAGCAGTTTATGGACTAGCGGGAGTGAGCAGTTCTTC.

Here the CDR3 DNA reads TGTGCCAGCAGCCTAGGGACTAGCGGGGGTAATGAGCAGTTCTTC. Protein sequence: CASSLGTSGGNEQFF. The gene calls are TRBV3-1 (or the pseudogene TRBV3-2) and TRBJ2-1; the match to TRBD2 covers 14 bases. Germline-derived CDR1 and CDR2 are LGHDT and YNNKEL (reference sequence). The CDR3 covers 15 residues. V shed 4 bases, J shed 7 bases, and the junction held 3 bases outside the gene matches.

The J gene is TRBJ1-1, the V gene TRBV2, with D possibly TRBD1 on 5 matching bases. Trimming shortened V by 7 bases and J by 1 base, and 10 bases separated the two germline ends. Per germline, CDR1 SNHLY and CDR2 FYNNEI. The length of the CDR3 is 13 residues. The DNA for the CDR3 is TGTGCCAGCACCATAGGGGAGAACACTGAAGCTTTCTTT. Translating gives CASTIGENTEAFF.

This clone was observed a few times. The V gene is TRBV24-1, the J gene TRBJ2-3, with TRBD2 matching 7 bases. V lost 3 bases and J lost 6; bases outside the gene matches: 2. The CDR3 extends over 13 amino acids. In germline, CDR1 is KGHDR, CDR2 SFDVKD. The CDR3, as DNA: TGTGCCACCAGTGATGTCGGGGGGGATACGCAGTATTTT. It specifies CATSDVGGDTQYF.

The chain recombines TRBV27 with TRBJ1-1; unclear D gene. CDR3 size: 14 residues. Trimming shortened V by 6 bases and J by 1 base, and 12 bases separated the two germline ends. Germline V gene lookup returns CDR1 MNHEY and CDR2 SMNVEV (reference sequence). The CDR3 region has the DNA TGTGCCAGCAGCTTAGGTCGGGGGAACACTGAAGCTTTCTTT. This gives the protein CASSLGRGNTEAFF.

The chain is built from TRBV28 and TRBJ1-1; 7 bases are a match to TRBD1. The CDR3 totals 13 residues. Germline CDR1 and CDR2: MDHEN and SYDVKM. Germline trimming cut 10 bases from V and 3 bases from J; bases unmatched to any gene: 8. This CDR3 reads CATLQGRYTEAFF. CDR3 DNA: TGTGCCACCTTACAGGGGCGATACACTGAAGCTTTCTTT.

This clone is a singleton in its sample. The chain combines TRBV24-1 with TRBJ2-1; 10 bases agree with TRBD2. CDR1 KGHDR and CDR2 SFDVKD come from the germline V gene. The CDR3 loop spans 15 amino acids. V gave up 5 bases and J gave up 9 bases; unmatched junction bases: 9. The chain's CDR3 is CATSVSLAGVSEQFF. The CDR3 bases are TGTGCCACCAGTGTGAGTCTAGCGGGAGTCAGTGAGCAGTTCTTC.

This chain uses TRBV3-1 (or the pseudogene TRBV3-2) with TRBJ2-3, with a tentative D call TRBD2 (6 bases). Germline V gene sequence: CDR1 LGHDT, CDR2 YNNKEL (reference sequence). This CDR3 has 14 amino acids. V lost 4 bases and J lost 4, with 12 bases in between. In nucleotides, the CDR3 is TGTGCCAGCAGCCCTCCGGGACTCCCAGATACGCAGTATTTT. This translates into CASSPPGLPDTQYF.

J is TRBJ2-7 and V is TRBV27; TRBD1 matches at 8 bases. V shed 5 bases, J shed 1 base, and the junction held 7 bases outside the gene matches. The CDR3 consists of 15 residues. The germline V gene encodes CDR1 MNHEY and CDR2 SMNVEV (reference sequence). The CDR3 nucleotides read TGTGCCAGCAGTAATCCGGGACAGGAGTCCTACGAGCAGTACTTC. Protein sequence: CASSNPGQESYEQYF.

V and J are TRBV4-2 and TRBJ2-2, with 15 positions matching TRBD2. Germline V gene data show CDR1 as LGHNA and CDR2 as YNFKEQ. Trimming at V came to 3 bases and at J to 5 bases, leaving 13 bases not matched to a gene. The CDR3 runs 20 residues. This chain's CDR3 is CASSHPLTGTSGGRTGELFF. The CDR3 DNA reads TGTGCCAGCAGCCACCCCCTCACCGGGACTAGCGGGGGGCGTACCGGGGAGCTGTTTTTT.

V is TRBV27 and J is TRBJ2-1; D might be TRBD2 (6 bases). The CDR3 has 12 residues. Trimming removed 3 bases from V and 7 bases from J, with 7 bases in between. CDR1 MNHEY and CDR2 SMNVEV come from the germline V gene (reference sequence). The CDR3 sequence: CASSLSGNEQFF. In DNA, the CDR3 is TGTGCCAGCAGTTTGAGCGGGAATGAGCAGTTCTTC.

The rearrangement joins TRBV5-4 to TRBJ1-3, with D hard to call. In germline, CDR1 is SGHNT, CDR2 YYREEE (reference sequence). Trimming cost V 1 base and J 3 bases, with 11 bases left between them. The CDR3 consists of 15 residues. The CDR3 loop is CASSLRGHGGNTIYF. The CDR3 coding sequence is TGTGCCAGCAGCTTGCGTGGGCATGGTGGAAACACCATATATTTT.

The chain employs TRBV4-3 and TRBJ2-7; TRBD2 agrees at 9 bases. The CDR3 is 19 residues long. J was trimmed by 0 bases and V by 0 bases; bases with no gene match: 12. The germline CDR1 and CDR2 sequences are LGHNA and YSLEER. CDR3 sequence (DNA): TGCGCCAGCAGCCAAGATACGTCTAGCGGGGACCCTTACTCCTACGAGCAGTACTTC. Translating gives CASSQDTSSGDPYSYEQYF.

The V gene is TRBV29-1, the J gene TRBJ1-4; D possibly corresponds to TRBD1 (6 bases). The CDR3 extends over 13 amino acids. Trimming cost V 6 bases and J 8 bases, with 16 bases left between them. Per the germline V gene, CDR1 is SQVTM and CDR2 is ANQGSEA. The DNA for the CDR3 is TGCAGCGTCATACAGGGCTGGAAAGAAAAACTGTTTTTT. The encoded protein is CSVIQGWKEKLFF.